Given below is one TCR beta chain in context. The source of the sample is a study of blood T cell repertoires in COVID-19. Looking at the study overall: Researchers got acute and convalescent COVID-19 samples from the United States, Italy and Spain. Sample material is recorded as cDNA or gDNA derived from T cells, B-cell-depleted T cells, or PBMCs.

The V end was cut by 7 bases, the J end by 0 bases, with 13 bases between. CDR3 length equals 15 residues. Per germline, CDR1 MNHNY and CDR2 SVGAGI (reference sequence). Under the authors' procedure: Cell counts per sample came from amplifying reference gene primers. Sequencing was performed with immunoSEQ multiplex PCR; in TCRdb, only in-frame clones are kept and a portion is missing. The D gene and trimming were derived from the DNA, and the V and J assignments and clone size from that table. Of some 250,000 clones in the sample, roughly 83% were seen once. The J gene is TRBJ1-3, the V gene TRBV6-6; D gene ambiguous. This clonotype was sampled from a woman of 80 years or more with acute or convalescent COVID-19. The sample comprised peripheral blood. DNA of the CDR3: TGTGCCAGCACCGCGACGGGGAGCTCTGGAAACACCATATATTTT. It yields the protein CASTATGSSGNTIYF.